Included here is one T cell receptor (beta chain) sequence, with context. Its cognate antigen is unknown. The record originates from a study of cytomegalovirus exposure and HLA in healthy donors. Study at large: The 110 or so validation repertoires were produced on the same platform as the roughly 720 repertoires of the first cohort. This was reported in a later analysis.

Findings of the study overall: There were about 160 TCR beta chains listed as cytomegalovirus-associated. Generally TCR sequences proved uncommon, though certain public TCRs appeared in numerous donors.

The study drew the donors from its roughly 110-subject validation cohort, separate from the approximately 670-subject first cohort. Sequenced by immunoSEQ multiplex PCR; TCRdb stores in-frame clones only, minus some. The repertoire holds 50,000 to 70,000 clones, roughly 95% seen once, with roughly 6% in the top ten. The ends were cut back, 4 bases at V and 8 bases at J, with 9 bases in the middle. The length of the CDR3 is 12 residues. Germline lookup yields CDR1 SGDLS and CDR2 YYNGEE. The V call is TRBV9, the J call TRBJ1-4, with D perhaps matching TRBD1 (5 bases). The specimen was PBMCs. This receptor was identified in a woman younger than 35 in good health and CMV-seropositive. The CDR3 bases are TGTGCCAGCAGCTCCGGGGGGGAAAAACTGTTTTTT. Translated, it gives CASSSGGEKLFF. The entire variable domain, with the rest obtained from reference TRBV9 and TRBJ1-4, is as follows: DSGVTQTPKHLITATGQRVTLRCSPRSGDLSVYWYQQSLDQGLQFLIQYYNGEERAKGNILERFSAQQFPDLHSELNLSSLELGDSALYFCASSSGGEKLFFGSGTQLSVL.